One and the same sample provided the 30 T cell receptor beta chains below, sequenced in a study of blood T cell repertoires in COVID-19. The assay was immunoSEQ multiplex PCR, and TCRdb's table has in-frame clones only and misses some. The repertoire holds some 150,000 clones, around 83% seen once, with approximately 10% in the top ten. Sequences were obtained from peripheral blood. The receptors were sampled from a woman in her forties or fifties with acute or convalescent COVID-19.

CDR3 DNA sequence: TGTGCCAGCAGCTTGGATGGCGGTAATTCACCCCTCCACTTT. This encodes CASSLDGGNSPLHF. The V gene is TRBV5-6, the J gene TRBJ1-6; no firm D call. The CDR3 sequence is 14 residues long. Germline-derived CDR1 and CDR2 are SGHDT and YYEEEE. The V gene lost 0 bases and the J gene lost 6 bases, with 7 bases spanning the gap.

This clone appeared a single time. The chain links TRBV5-1 to TRBJ2-4, with a tentative D call TRBD1 (7 bases). There are 15 residues in the CDR3. Germline loops: CDR1 SGHRS, CDR2 YFSETQ. The ends were cut back, 4 bases at V and 1 base at J, with 12 bases in the middle. The DNA for the CDR3 is TGCGCCAGCAGCCCGGAGGGGGCGGCCAAAAACATTCAGTACTTC. It encodes CASSPEGAAKNIQYF.

The chain couples TRBV10-2 to TRBJ2-5; 9 positions match TRBD1. The CDR3 runs to 14 residues. The germline CDR1 and CDR2 sequences are WSHSY and SAAADI. V lost 10 bases and J lost 2; bases outside the gene matches: 8. The CDR3 sequence: CATKTGGKQETQYF. DNA of the CDR3: TGCGCCACCAAGACAGGGGGGAAGCAAGAGACCCAGTACTTC.

The genes are TRBV15 and TRBJ2-5; tentatively, D is TRBD2 (6 bases). Germline CDR1 and CDR2: LNHNV and YYDKDF (reference sequence). This CDR3 comprises 17 residues. V lost 5 bases and J 5 bases, leaving 24 bases between the germline ends. The CDR3 coding sequence is TGTGCCACCAGCCCGGGGTCCCAGGGCGCGGGGTTTGAGACCCAGTACTTC. The encoded protein is CATSPGSQGAGFETQYF.

This clone has a handful of counts. This chain connects TRBV3-1 (or the pseudogene TRBV3-2) to TRBJ1-1; D is undetermined. Germline V gives CDR1 LGHDT, CDR2 YNNKEL (reference sequence). The V end was cut by 1 base, the J end by 2 bases, with 8 bases between. The CDR3 consists of 14 residues. CDR3 protein: CASSQVSGNTEAFF. In nucleotides, the CDR3 is TGTGCCAGCAGCCAAGTTTCGGGAAACACTGAAGCTTTCTTT.

This chain connects TRBV5-3 to TRBJ1-5; 9 nucleotides align to TRBD1. TRBV5-3 falls under the ORF class, with uncertain function. J was trimmed by 0 bases and V by 0 bases; bases with no gene match: 7. CDR3 length equals 18 residues. Here the CDR3 DNA reads TGTGCCAGAAGCTTGGGACAGGGGGGTTGGGATAGCAATCAGCCCCAGCATTTT. Its protein product is CARSLGQGGWDSNQPQHF.

The J gene is TRBJ1-1, the V gene TRBV19; the match to TRBD1 covers 11 bases. The CDR3 extends over 15 amino acids. The junction had 8 bases not matched to a gene; V was cut back by 10 bases and J by 1 base. Germline V lookup: CDR1 LNHDA, CDR2 SQIVND (reference sequence). The CDR3 sequence: CATRTGGSKNTEAFF. The CDR3 DNA sequence: TGTGCCACTCGGACAGGGGGCTCAAAGAACACTGAAGCTTTCTTT. Full variable domain (rest looked up from reference TRBV19 and TRBJ1-1): DGGITQSPKYLFRKEGQNVTLSCEQNLNHDAMYWYRQDPGQGLRLIYYSQIVNDFQKGDIAEGYSVSREKKESFPLTVTSAQKNPTAFYLCATRTGGSKNTEAFFGQGTRLTVV.

This clone showed up many times. The chain has TRBV10-2 and TRBJ2-7; possible D gene TRBD2, 5 bases. V was trimmed by 5 bases and J by 6 bases, leaving 11 bases between them. The CDR3 loop spans 12 amino acids. CDR1 is WSHSY, CDR2 SAAADI, per germline. The CDR3 reads CASSMSGIEQYF. CDR3 DNA sequence: TGCGCCAGCAGTATGTCGGGAATCGAGCAGTACTTC.

The rearrangement joins TRBV6-6 to TRBJ2-7; 10 bases align to TRBD1. The CDR3 consists of 17 residues. Germline V CDR1 and CDR2: MNHNY, SVGAGI (reference sequence). Unmatched junction bases numbered 12, after V lost 5 bases and J lost 2 bases. This chain's CDR3 is CASSRRDRGTHAYEQYF. The DNA for the CDR3 is TGTGCCAGCAGTCGCCGGGACAGGGGTACCCACGCCTACGAGCAGTACTTC.

The rearrangement uses TRBV19 and TRBJ2-3; 7 bases map to TRBD1. Germline V gives CDR1 LNHDA, CDR2 SQIVND (reference sequence). The CDR3 consists of 17 residues. Trimming removed 6 bases from V and 7 bases from J; junction bases left unmatched: 19. DNA for the CDR3: TGTGCCAGTAGGCCCCCTATGGGACAGCAAACCTCTCATACGCAGTATTTT. Protein: CASRPPMGQQTSHTQYF. The variable domain in full, completed from reference TRBV19 and TRBJ2-3, reads DGGITQSPKYLFRKEGQNVTLSCEQNLNHDAMYWYRQDPGQGLRLIYYSQIVNDFQKGDIAEGYSVSREKKESFPLTVTSAQKNPTAFYLCASRPPMGQQTSHTQYFGPGTRLTVL.

V usage is TRBV9 and J usage is TRBJ2-5, with 10 bases aligning to TRBD2. Germline CDR1 and CDR2: SGDLS and YYNGEE. V was clipped by 3 bases and J by 4 bases; unmatched bases: 6. The CDR3 is made up of 15 amino acids. CDR3 amino acids: CASSALAGVGETQYF. The CDR3, as DNA: TGTGCCAGCAGCGCCCTAGCGGGGGTAGGAGAGACCCAGTACTTC.

The chain links TRBV3-1 (or the pseudogene TRBV3-2) to TRBJ2-7, with 8 bases lining up with TRBD2. Trimming cost V 1 base and J 3 bases; bases outside gene matches: 5. This CDR3 region has 15 residues. Germline lookup yields CDR1 LGHDT and CDR2 YNNKEL (reference sequence). CDR3 in amino acids: CASSQVAGGGYEQYF. CDR3 nucleotides: TGTGCCAGCAGCCAAGTGGCGGGGGGCGGCTACGAGCAGTACTTC.

The chain has TRBV28 and TRBJ1-5, with 8 bases fitting TRBD1. The CDR3 runs 13 residues. The junction had 4 bases not matched to a gene; V was cut back by 6 bases and J by 6 bases. The germline CDR1 and CDR2 sequences are MDHEN and SYDVKM. This CDR3 is CASRQGVGQPQHF. The CDR3 nucleotides read TGTGCCAGCAGACAGGGGGTTGGTCAGCCCCAGCATTTT. Variable domain in full (rest from reference TRBV28 and TRBJ1-5): DVKVTQSSRYLVKRTGEKVFLECVQDMDHENMFWYRQDPGLGLRLIYFSYDVKMKEKGDIPEGYSVSREKKERFSLILESASTNQTSMYLCASRQGVGQPQHFGDGTRLSIL.

The chain joins TRBV28 to TRBJ1-1; possible D gene TRBD1, 6 bases. Trimming left V 2 bases short and J 4 bases short, with 11 bases between. This CDR3 is built from 14 residues. Germline loops: CDR1 MDHEN, CDR2 SYDVKM. CDR3 in amino acids: CASSLRGGLTEAFF. In nucleotides, the CDR3 is TGTGCCAGCAGTTTAAGGGGGGGTCTCACTGAAGCTTTCTTT. Together with reference TRBV28 and TRBJ1-1, the CDR3 gives the full variable domain: DVKVTQSSRYLVKRTGEKVFLECVQDMDHENMFWYRQDPGLGLRLIYFSYDVKMKEKGDIPEGYSVSREKKERFSLILESASTNQTSMYLCASSLRGGLTEAFFGQGTRLTVV.

The chain employs TRBV7-2 and TRBJ2-7, with D possibly matching TRBD2 (6 bases). Germline assignment: CDR1 SGHTA and CDR2 FQGNSA. V lost 1 base, J lost 5 bases, and 12 bases lay in between. This CDR3 is built from 14 residues. CDR3 amino acids: CASSLVGGENEQYF. As DNA, the CDR3 is TGTGCCAGCAGCTTAGTGGGCGGGGAAAACGAGCAGTACTTC.

The chain uses TRBV7-9 and TRBJ1-1, with a weak D call TRBD1 (5 bases). This CDR3 has 15 residues. Germline V lookup: CDR1 SEHNR, CDR2 FQNEAQ (reference sequence). The V end was cut by 1 base, the J end by 3 bases, with 12 bases between. CDR3 region: CASSLGGVMYTEAFF. The CDR3 nucleotides read TGTGCCAGCAGCTTAGGGGGCGTAATGTACACTGAAGCTTTCTTT. Complete variable domain (other parts from reference TRBV7-9 and TRBJ1-1): DTGVSQNPRHKITKRGQNVTFRCDPISEHNRLYWYRQTLGQGPEFLTYFQNEAQLEKSRLLSDRFSAERPKGSFSTLEIQRTEQGDSAMYLCASSLGGVMYTEAFFGQGTRLTVV.

The rearrangement uses TRBV3-1 (or the pseudogene TRBV3-2) and TRBJ2-5, with a tentative D call TRBD2 (6 bases). Deletions cut 5 bases from V and 7 bases from J, with 17 bases between. This CDR3 has 14 residues. The germline CDR1 and CDR2 sequences are LGHDT and YNNKEL (reference sequence). This CDR3 is CASSKRGGKPTQYF. In DNA form, the CDR3 reads TGTGCCAGCAGCAAAAGAGGAGGGAAACCGACCCAGTACTTC.

The chain couples TRBV15 to TRBJ2-6; the D is unclear. CDR1 and CDR2 (germline): LNHNV, YYDKDF (reference sequence). The V end was cut by 4 bases, the J end by 0 bases, with 7 bases between. The CDR3 length is 15 residues. The CDR3 is CATSTVYSGANVLTF. The CDR3, as DNA: TGTGCCACCAGCACGGTCTACTCTGGGGCCAACGTCCTGACTTTC.

The genes are TRBV27 and TRBJ1-3; possibly TRBD1 for D (5 bases). Trimming shortened V by 3 bases and J by 4 bases, and 10 bases separated the two germline ends. The CDR3 contains 14 residues. CDR1 MNHEY and CDR2 SMNVEV come from the germline V gene (reference sequence). The CDR3 bases are TGTGCCAGCAGTTTTGCTCAGGGCGGAAACACCATATATTTT. Its translation is CASSFAQGGNTIYF.

The chain uses TRBV7-9 and TRBJ1-3; D may be TRBD1 (5 bases). The CDR3 consists of 15 residues. Germline V gives CDR1 SEHNR, CDR2 FQNEAQ (reference sequence). Between the trimmed V and J ends, which lost 4 bases and 1 base, there was a span of 11 bases. In DNA form, the CDR3 reads TGTGCCAGCAGCTCCCCTGGGGCTTCTGGAAACACCATATATTTT. This gives the protein CASSSPGASGNTIYF.

This rearrangement joins TRBV6-5 to TRBJ2-2; 8 nucleotides align to TRBD1. The CDR3 loop spans 15 amino acids. V lost 6 bases and J lost 4; bases outside the gene matches: 7. Per the germline V gene, CDR1 is MNHEY and CDR2 is SVGAGI. The CDR3 bases are TGTGCCAGCAGCTCGACAGGGGTAGGCACCGGGGAGCTGTTTTTT. Its translation is CASSSTGVGTGELFF.

The chain employs TRBV19 and TRBJ1-1; no definite D call. CDR3 length equals 15 residues. V was cut by 7 bases and J by 3 bases, with 18 bases left in between. CDR1 is LNHDA and CDR2 is SQIVND in the germline V gene (reference sequence). CDR3 region: CASTHRGGRDTEAFF. CDR3 coding DNA: TGTGCCAGTACCCACCGGGGAGGCAGAGACACTGAAGCTTTCTTT. Together with reference TRBV19 and TRBJ1-1, the CDR3 gives the full variable domain: DGGITQSPKYLFRKEGQNVTLSCEQNLNHDAMYWYRQDPGQGLRLIYYSQIVNDFQKGDIAEGYSVSREKKESFPLTVTSAQKNPTAFYLCASTHRGGRDTEAFFGQGTRLTVV.

This chain links TRBV5-5 with TRBJ1-5; D not resolved. Germline CDR1 SGHKS, CDR2 YYEKEE (reference sequence). The CDR3 is 16 residues long. Trimming pared 3 bases from V and 2 bases from J, leaving 15 bases between. The CDR3 loop is CASSWTGAGRNQPQHF. In DNA, the CDR3 is TGTGCCAGCAGCTGGACGGGAGCAGGACGCAATCAGCCCCAGCATTTT.

This chain connects TRBV10-3 to TRBJ1-5, with 7 bases that match TRBD1. The germline CDR1 and CDR2 sequences are ENHRY and SYGVKD. Trimming at V came to 4 bases and at J to 3 bases, leaving 6 bases not matched to a gene. The CDR3 totals 15 residues. This CDR3 is CAISGATGVNQPQHF. DNA for the CDR3: TGTGCCATCAGTGGCGCCACAGGGGTCAATCAGCCCCAGCATTTT.

V gene TRBV29-1 combines with J gene TRBJ2-7, with a weak D call TRBD1 (6 bases). CDR3 length: 13 amino acids. Per the germline V gene, CDR1 is SQVTM and CDR2 is ANQGSEA. V was pared by 4 bases and J by 1 base, with 11 bases between. The CDR3 here is CSVGRDTSYEQYF. The CDR3, as DNA: TGCAGCGTTGGACGGGACACATCCTACGAGCAGTACTTC.

The chain has TRBV6-6 and TRBJ1-5; D is undetermined. Per germline, CDR1 MNHNY and CDR2 SVGAGI (reference sequence). CDR3 size: 14 residues. Trimming removed 0 bases from V and 4 bases from J, with 7 bases in between. This chain's CDR3 is CASSYSELNQPQHF. The DNA of the CDR3 is TGTGCCAGCAGTTACTCGGAGCTGAATCAGCCCCAGCATTTT.

V usage is TRBV4-3 and J usage is TRBJ1-4; 7 bases fit TRBD1. J gave up 5 bases and V 1 base, and 4 bases lay outside the gene matches. CDR1 LGHNA and CDR2 YSLEER come from the germline V gene. CDR3 size: 15 residues. The CDR3 loop reads CASSQGNRGNEKLFF. The CDR3 DNA is TGCGCCAGCAGCCAAGGAAACAGGGGCAATGAAAAACTGTTTTTT.

The genes are TRBV10-3 and TRBJ2-1; 7 bases line up with TRBD1. The CDR3 consists of 15 residues. V shed 10 bases and J 4 bases; nucleotides not matched to a gene: 13. Looked up from germline, CDR1 is ENHRY and CDR2 is SYGVKD. In DNA, the CDR3 is TGTGCCAGCGCCGGTTGGGACAGATCGTACAATGAGCAGTTCTTC. Its translation: CASAGWDRSYNEQFF.

The chain recombines TRBV6-6 with TRBJ2-3, with 7 nucleotides matching TRBD2. Trimming removed 5 bases from V and 12 bases from J; junction bases left unmatched: 23. The CDR3 loop spans 17 amino acids. The V gene's germline CDR1 is MNHNY and CDR2 SVGAGI (reference sequence). The CDR3 region has the DNA TGTGCCAGCAGTCGCGCAACGTGGGGGGGGGAAATCCCACGTCAGTATTTT. It is translated as CASSRATWGGEIPRQYF.

This clone has just one count. The V and J genes are TRBV7-3 and TRBJ2-3, with 13 bases matching TRBD2. J lost 2 bases, V lost 5 bases, and 7 bases had no gene match. CDR3 length equals 17 residues. The V gene's germline CDR1 is SGHTA and CDR2 FQGTGA. This chain's CDR3 is CASSRSGTSGTTDTQYF. DNA for the CDR3: TGTGCCAGCAGCCGATCGGGGACTAGCGGGACCACAGATACGCAGTATTTT.